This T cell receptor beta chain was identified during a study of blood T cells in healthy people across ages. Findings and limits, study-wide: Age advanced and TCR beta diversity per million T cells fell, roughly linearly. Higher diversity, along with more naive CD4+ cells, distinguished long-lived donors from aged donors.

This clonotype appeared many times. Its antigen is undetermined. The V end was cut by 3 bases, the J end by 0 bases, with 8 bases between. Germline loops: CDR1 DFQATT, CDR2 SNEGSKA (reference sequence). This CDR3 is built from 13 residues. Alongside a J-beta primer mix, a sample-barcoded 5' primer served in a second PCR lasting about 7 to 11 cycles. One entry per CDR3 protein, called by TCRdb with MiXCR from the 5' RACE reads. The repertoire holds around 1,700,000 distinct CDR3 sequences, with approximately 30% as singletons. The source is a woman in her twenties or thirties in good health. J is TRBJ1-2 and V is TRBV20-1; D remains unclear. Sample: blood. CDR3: CSARGSSNYGYTF. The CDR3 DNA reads TGCAGTGCTAGGGGGAGTTCTAACTATGGCTACACCTTC.